This TCR beta chain was identified during a study of beta chain features in type 1 diabetes. V lost 8 bases, J lost 5 bases, and 11 bases stayed unmatched. This CDR3 spans 14 amino acids. CDR1 and CDR2 (germline): MNHEY, SVGAGI. All of the isolated RNA was reverse transcribed, so expressed TCRB transcripts were sequenced. The data were produced by immunoSEQ multiplex PCR, yet TCRdb's version contains in-frame clones alone and is incomplete. The sample includes roughly 230,000 clones, 9.6% of them seen just once. What was sequenced was naive CD4+ T cells from blood. This clonotype was obtained from a woman under 30 in good health. This chain joins TRBV6-5 and TRBJ2-5; 7 nucleotides line up with TRBD2. The CDR3 DNA is TGTGCCAGCCGACCCCCTGGGGGAGGGGAGACCCAGTACTTC. The encoded protein is CASRPPGGGETQYF.